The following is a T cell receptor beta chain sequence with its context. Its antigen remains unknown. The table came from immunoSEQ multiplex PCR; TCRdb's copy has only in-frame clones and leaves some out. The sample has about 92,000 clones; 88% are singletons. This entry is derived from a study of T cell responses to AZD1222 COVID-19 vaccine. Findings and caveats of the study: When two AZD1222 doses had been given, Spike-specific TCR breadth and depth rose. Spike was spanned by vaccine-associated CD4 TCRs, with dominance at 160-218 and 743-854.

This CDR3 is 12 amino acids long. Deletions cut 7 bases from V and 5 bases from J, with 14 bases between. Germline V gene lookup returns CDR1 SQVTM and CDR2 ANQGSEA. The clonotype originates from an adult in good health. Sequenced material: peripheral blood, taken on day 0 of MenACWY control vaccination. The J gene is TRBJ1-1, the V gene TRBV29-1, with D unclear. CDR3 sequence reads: CSARGSQTEAFF. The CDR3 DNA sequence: TGCAGCGCCCGTGGCAGCCAAACTGAAGCTTTCTTT.